What follows describes a single T cell receptor beta chain. Antigen unknown. The CDR3 is 17 residues long. The trim removed 4 bases at V and 8 bases at J, leaving 14 bases unmatched. Germline-derived CDR1 and CDR2 are MDHEN and SYDVKM. The study ran its PCR with 60 Vbeta and 13 Jbeta primers. Sequencing was performed with immunoSEQ multiplex PCR; in TCRdb, only in-frame clones are kept and a portion is missing. This sample has under 200,000 clones; over 65% occur once, and the top ten carry 2.8%. This sample was taken from a study of cytomegalovirus exposure and HLA in healthy donors. Points from the study as a whole: Prior analysis indicated that the majority of TCR beta V segments exhibited productivity approximately 87% or approximately 30% of the time. In a later analysis, productive TCRs from donors in an Asian-associated ancestry cluster reportedly carried fewer N-insertions than the cohort mean.

Sequenced input: PBMCs. The V gene is TRBV28, the J gene TRBJ1-4, with 9 bases fitting TRBD1. The clonotype comes from a woman between 40 and 50 years old in good health and CMV-seropositive. The CDR3: CASSSPPGQGWGEKLFF. For the CDR3, the DNA is TGTGCCAGCAGTTCGCCCCCGGGACAGGGTTGGGGAGAAAAACTGTTTTTT.